Listed below are T cell receptor beta chains from one sample, sequenced in a study of technical replicates of blood from a few donors. The assay was immunoSEQ multiplex PCR, and TCRdb's table has in-frame clones only and misses some. The sample has under 85,000 clones, 85% to 95% seen once. The specimen was T cells isolated from PBMCs. The receptors derive from a human donor in good health. Each CDR3 is given with its conserved first and last residue. The D gene is left open where the match is weak. Clone size is given for some rows only: seen once, a few or many times, or a class if the clone is expanded.

d_call: TRBD2; cdr3_length: 15; clone_size: few; v_call: TRBV27; j_call: TRBJ2-7; cdr3_aa: CASSLREGYPYEQYF; cdr3_nt: TGTGCCAGCAGTTTGCGGGAGGGTTATCCCTACGAGCAGTACTTC
d_call: TRBD2; cdr3_length: 15; clone_size: NA; v_call: TRBV11-2; j_call: TRBJ2-7; cdr3_aa: CASSLVAGGSYEQYF; cdr3_nt: TGTGCCAGCAGCTTAGTAGCGGGAGGGTCCTACGAGCAGTACTTC
d_call: NA; cdr3_length: 14; clone_size: NA; v_call: TRBV5-1; j_call: TRBJ1-1; cdr3_aa: CASSWTQVGPEAFF; cdr3_nt: TGCGCCAGCAGCTGGACTCAGGTGGGTCCCGAAGCTTTCTTT
d_call: NA; cdr3_length: 14; clone_size: NA; v_call: TRBV18; j_call: TRBJ2-7; cdr3_aa: CASSTGPDFYEQYF; cdr3_nt: TGTGCCAGCTCCACAGGGCCCGATTTCTACGAGCAGTACTTC
d_call: NA; cdr3_length: 13; clone_size: once; v_call: TRBV6-1; j_call: TRBJ1-2; cdr3_aa: CASSQGDFYGYTF; cdr3_nt: TGTGCCAGCAGCCAAGGGGATTTCTATGGCTACACCTTC
d_call: NA; cdr3_length: 15; clone_size: once; v_call: TRBV25-1; j_call: TRBJ1-2; cdr3_aa: CASSEGLRTGYGYTF; cdr3_nt: TGTGCCAGCAGTGAAGGTCTGAGGACTGGCTATGGCTACACCTTC
d_call: TRBD1; cdr3_length: 15; clone_size: NA; v_call: TRBV27; j_call: TRBJ1-2; cdr3_aa: CASSLDRGRSYGYTF; cdr3_nt: TGTGCCAGCAGCCTAGACAGGGGGCGTAGCTATGGCTACACCTTC
d_call: TRBD2; cdr3_length: 16; clone_size: NA; v_call: TRBV11-2; j_call: TRBJ2-5; cdr3_aa: CASSLVASGRSETQYF; cdr3_nt: TGTGCCAGCAGCTTAGTGGCTAGCGGGAGGTCAGAGACCCAGTACTTC
d_call: TRBD1; cdr3_length: 16; clone_size: NA; v_call: TRBV6-6; j_call: TRBJ2-3; cdr3_aa: CASSPRDRGGTDTQYF; cdr3_nt: TGTGCCAGCAGTCCCCGGGACAGGGGAGGCACAGATACGCAGTATTTT
d_call: NA; cdr3_length: 14; clone_size: NA; v_call: TRBV13; j_call: TRBJ2-3; cdr3_aa: CASSSRLAQDTQYF; cdr3_nt: TGTGCCAGCAGCTCTCGACTGGCGCAGGATACGCAGTATTTT
d_call: NA; cdr3_length: 13; clone_size: NA; v_call: TRBV19; j_call: TRBJ2-2; cdr3_aa: CASSMMWSGELFF; cdr3_nt: TGTGCCAGTAGTATGATGTGGAGCGGGGAGCTGTTTTTT
d_call: TRBD2; cdr3_length: 13; clone_size: NA; v_call: TRBV6-4; j_call: TRBJ2-2; cdr3_aa: CASTSGSTGELFF; cdr3_nt: TGTGCCAGCACTAGCGGGAGCACCGGGGAGCTGTTTTTT
d_call: NA; cdr3_length: 15; clone_size: NA; v_call: TRBV21-1; j_call: TRBJ2-7; cdr3_aa: CASSKMGLDFLEQYF; cdr3_nt: TGTGCCAGCAGCAAGATGGGACTCGACTTCCTCGAGCAGTACTTC
d_call: NA; cdr3_length: 13; clone_size: NA; v_call: TRBV9; j_call: TRBJ2-6; cdr3_aa: CASSGDGANVLTF; cdr3_nt: TGTGCCAGCAGCGGAGATGGGGCCAACGTCCTGACTTTC
d_call: TRBD1; cdr3_length: 15; clone_size: once; v_call: TRBV7-7; j_call: TRBJ2-5; cdr3_aa: CASSLGDRYLETQYF; cdr3_nt: TGTGCTAGCAGCCTAGGGGACAGGTACTTGGAGACCCAGTACTTC
d_call: NA; cdr3_length: 14; clone_size: NA; v_call: TRBV7-3; j_call: TRBJ1-1; cdr3_aa: CASSLYTLDTEAFF; cdr3_nt: TGTGCCAGCAGCTTATACACCTTGGACACTGAAGCTTTCTTT
d_call: TRBD1; cdr3_length: 16; clone_size: NA; v_call: TRBV6-4; j_call: TRBJ1-2; cdr3_aa: CASSEQPGTGGEGYTF; cdr3_nt: TGTGCCAGCAGTGAGCAACCCGGGACAGGGGGAGAAGGCTACACCTTC
d_call: TRBD1; cdr3_length: 14; clone_size: NA; v_call: TRBV6-1; j_call: TRBJ2-1; cdr3_aa: CASSDGTGGNEQFF; cdr3_nt: TGTGCCAGCAGTGATGGGACAGGGGGCAATGAGCAGTTCTTC
d_call: NA; cdr3_length: 14; clone_size: NA; v_call: TRBV9; j_call: TRBJ2-7; cdr3_aa: CASSPKWGGYEQYF; cdr3_nt: TGTGCCAGCAGCCCGAAGTGGGGAGGTTACGAGCAGTACTTC
d_call: TRBD1; cdr3_length: 14; clone_size: NA; v_call: TRBV6-6; j_call: TRBJ2-5; cdr3_aa: CASSTGTGWETQYF; cdr3_nt: TGTGCCAGCAGTACCGGGACAGGGTGGGAGACCCAGTACTTC
d_call: NA; cdr3_length: 15; clone_size: NA; v_call: TRBV10-3; j_call: TRBJ2-1; cdr3_aa: CAISVLDYSYNEQFF; cdr3_nt: TGTGCCATCAGTGTGCTAGATTATTCCTACAATGAGCAGTTCTTC
d_call: TRBD1; cdr3_length: 12; clone_size: once; v_call: TRBV5-1; j_call: TRBJ1-2; cdr3_aa: CASSPTGYGYTF; cdr3_nt: TGCGCCAGCAGCCCGACAGGGTATGGCTACACCTTC